The 5 T cell receptor beta chains given below trace back to one sample, sequenced in a study of cytomegalovirus exposure and HLA in healthy donors. PCR was performed using 60 Vbeta and 13 Jbeta primers. The repertoire was sequenced with immunoSEQ multiplex PCR; TCRdb's copy has only in-frame clones and lacks some. The sample gives roughly 63,000 clones, roughly 80% of which show up once; under 30% is in the top ten. The sequenced sample consisted of PBMCs. These receptors all come from a woman between 40 and 55 years old in good health and CMV-seropositive.

V is TRBV2 and J is TRBJ2-5; 11 nucleotides align to TRBD2. This CDR3 has 15 amino acids. Germline CDR1 is SNHLY and CDR2 is FYNNEI. The trim removed 8 bases at V and 6 bases at J, leaving 11 bases unmatched. This chain's CDR3 is CASHQALAGAQTQYF. In DNA, the CDR3 is TGTGCCAGCCACCAAGCACTAGCGGGGGCGCAGACCCAGTACTTC.

V usage is TRBV12-5 and J usage is TRBJ2-3; no reliable D call. With 1 base removed from V and 4 bases from J, the gap between germline ends came to 12 bases. The CDR3 runs to 15 residues. The germline V gene has CDR1 LGHNT and CDR2 FRNRAP. The CDR3 coding sequence is TGTGCTAGTGGTTTGGGGCAGGCCCTCGCAGATACGCAGTATTTT. Amino acid sequence: CASGLGQALADTQYF.

This sequence joins TRBV14 and TRBJ2-1; tentative D call: TRBD2 (5 bases). This CDR3 spans 15 amino acids. Trimming stripped 4 bases from V and 2 bases from J, with 12 bases between. The germline CDR1 and CDR2 sequences are SGHDN and FVKESK. This chain's CDR3 is CASSLLRGTYNEQFF. The DNA for the CDR3 is TGTGCCAGCAGCCTACTCCGGGGTACCTACAATGAGCAGTTCTTC.

This chain joins TRBV29-1 and TRBJ2-7; the match to TRBD1 covers 11 bases. Looked up from germline, CDR1 is SQVTM and CDR2 is ANQGSEA. V dropped 4 bases and J dropped 4; count of bases not matched to a gene: 6. The CDR3 totals 14 residues. DNA of the CDR3: TGCAGCGTTGTTCCCGGGACAGGGGGTTACGAGCAGTACTTC. This encodes CSVVPGTGGYEQYF.

The V call is TRBV4-2, the J call TRBJ2-7; tentative D call: TRBD2 (7 bases). CDR3 length equals 17 residues. V lost 1 base and J lost 0, with 16 bases in between. Germline CDR1 is LGHNA and CDR2 is YNFKEQ. The CDR3 protein is CASSQAGEGGYSYEQYF. The CDR3 DNA is TGTGCCAGCAGCCAAGCGGGGGAGGGGGGGTACTCCTACGAGCAGTACTTC.